This T cell receptor beta chain was documented in a study of blood T cell repertoires in COVID-19. Clinical history reported by participants formed the basis on which cohorts were assigned. Germline V gene lookup returns CDR1 SGDLS and CDR2 YYNGEE. The CDR3 totals 12 residues. With 3 bases removed from V and 4 bases from J, the gap between germline ends came to 7 bases. This clone appeared a few times. Sequencing used immunoSEQ multiplex PCR; TCRdb keeps in-frame clones, though not all of them. The sample has roughly 230,000 clones, more than 75% seen once. This TCR came from a woman in her forties or fifties who had been exposed to COVID-19. The chain combines TRBV9 with TRBJ1-1, with D uncertain. Sequenced sample: PBMCs or T cells enriched from blood (not recorded which). CDR3: CASSARGTEAFF. DNA of the CDR3: TGTGCCAGCAGCGCCCGGGGCACTGAAGCTTTCTTT.